What follows is one T cell receptor (beta chain) and its context. The method was immunoSEQ multiplex PCR; TCRdb's version includes in-frame clones alone and lacks a portion of them. This sample yields about 330,000 clones, of which about 90% are seen a single time; under 6.5% belongs to the top ten. This record belongs to a study of blood T cell repertoires in COVID-19. On the study more broadly: The United States, Italy and Spain provided the acute and convalescent COVID-19 samples. Sources were T cells, B-cell-depleted T cells, or PBMCs; the material itself was cDNA or gDNA.

This clonotype was obtained from a young man who had recovered from COVID-19. Sequencing was carried out using peripheral blood.

In DNA form, the CDR3 reads TGTGCCAGTAGTATGATGGCTTACAATGAGCAGTTCTTC. Its protein is CASSMMAYNEQFF. This rearrangement joins TRBV19 to TRBJ2-1, with D hard to call. Trimming shortened V by 3 bases and J by 4 bases, and 7 bases separated the two germline ends. The CDR3 is 13 residues long. Germline V gene data show CDR1 as LNHDA and CDR2 as SQIVND (reference sequence).